This is a list of T cell receptor beta chains from one sample in a study of a mutant IDH1 vaccine in newly diagnosed glioma. Their antigens remain unidentified. The method was immunoSEQ multiplex PCR; TCRdb's version includes in-frame clones alone and lacks a portion of them. The table includes approximately 67,000 clones, 84% detected once. The starting material was PBMCs, obtained from a glioma patient whose treatment included an IDH1 peptide vaccine. Receptor source: a man younger than 35 with glioma. Each CDR3 is given with its conserved first and last residue. D genes are given only for firm matches. Clone size, where shown, is once, few, many, or a class for clones that have expanded.

clone size,J gene,D gene,V gene,CDR3 length,CDR3 DNA,CDR3 protein
NA,TRBJ1-2,TRBD1,TRBV7-9,15,TGTGCCAGCAGCTCTCCAGGGGGGGTTAACTATGGCTACACCTTC,CASSSPGGVNYGYTF
NA,TRBJ1-1,NA,TRBV6-1,16,TGTGCCAGCAGTGAACCACCGCATCAGGGTGAGACTGAAGCTTTCTTT,CASSEPPHQGETEAFF
NA,TRBJ1-4,NA,TRBV2,14,TGTGCCAGCAGGGAATTGACGGAGATTGAAAAACTGTTTTTT,CASRELTEIEKLFF
NA,TRBJ2-7,TRBD2,TRBV30,15,TGTGCCTGGAGTCCGGGACTAGCGGGGATCTACGAGCAGTACTTC,CAWSPGLAGIYEQYF
NA,TRBJ1-2,NA,TRBV5-1,14,TGCGCCAGCAGCCCGGGACAAGCCAACTATGGCTACACCTTC,CASSPGQANYGYTF
NA,TRBJ2-7,TRBD1,TRBV6-5,15,TGTGCCAGCAGTTACTCGAGGACAGGAACCCGCGAGCAGTACTTC,CASSYSRTGTREQYF
NA,TRBJ2-3,NA,TRBV7-4,16,TGTGCCAGCAGCTTAGTCAGAAGGCGAGGCACAGATACGCAGTATTTT,CASSLVRRRGTDTQYF
few,TRBJ1-1,NA,TRBV14,13,TGTGCCAGCAGCCAAGAACTGATCACTGAAGCTTTCTTT,CASSQELITEAFF
NA,TRBJ1-3,NA,TRBV7-2,14,TGTGCCAGCAGCTTAAACAGGGCTGGAAACACCATATATTTT,CASSLNRAGNTIYF
NA,TRBJ2-1,TRBD1,TRBV7-9,16,TGTGCCAGCAGCCTCTACAGGGGGCGTCGGTACAATGAGCAGTTCTTC,CASSLYRGRRYNEQFF
many,TRBJ1-6,NA,TRBV5-4,18,TGTGCCAGCAGCTTGGCCGGTCGTGGGGATCGGTATAATTCACCCCTCCACTTT,CASSLAGRGDRYNSPLHF
many,TRBJ2-3,TRBD2,TRBV7-9,13,TGTGCCAGCAGTCTAGCGGGAGGACGGACGCAGTATTTT,CASSLAGGRTQYF
NA,TRBJ1-3,NA,TRBV18,16,TGTGCCAGCTCACCCAATACTCTGCTGGCTGGAAACACCATATATTTT,CASSPNTLLAGNTIYF
NA,TRBJ1-1,NA,TRBV10-3,14,TGTGCCATCAGTGGTACGGGACAAATCACTGAAGCTTTCTTT,CAISGTGQITEAFF
NA,TRBJ2-7,TRBD2,TRBV7-9,15,TGTGCCAGCAGCTTAGCGAGCGGGAGGGCCTACGAGCAGTACTTC,CASSLASGRAYEQYF
few,TRBJ2-2,NA,TRBV5-8,16,TGTGCCAGCCGGATCGGGGCCCATGCGAACACCGGGGAGCTGTTTTTT,CASRIGAHANTGELFF
NA,TRBJ1-1,NA,TRBV5-6,13,TGTGCCAGCAGCTTGGCTGTTAACACTGAAGCTTTCTTT,CASSLAVNTEAFF
NA,TRBJ1-2,TRBD1,TRBV4-3,16,TGCGCCAGCAGCCAAGACGACAGGGTGACTAACTATGGCTACACCTTC,CASSQDDRVTNYGYTF
NA,TRBJ2-3,TRBD2,TRBV27,17,TGTGCCAGCAGTCTCTCCGGACTAGCGGGAGGGTTCGATACGCAGTATTTT,CASSLSGLAGGFDTQYF
NA,TRBJ1-2,NA,TRBV7-9,13,TGTGCCAGCAGCCAAGGGACAACCAGTGGCTACACCTTC,CASSQGTTSGYTF
NA,TRBJ1-5,NA,TRBV30,13,TGTGCCTGGAGTAGCGTCCCTAAGGGGCCCCAGCATTTT,CAWSSVPKGPQHF